The 2 T cell receptor beta chains presented below share a single source sample, sequenced in a study of OX40 agonist ivuxolimab in advanced cancers. The method was immunoSEQ multiplex PCR; TCRdb's version includes in-frame clones alone and lacks a portion of them. The top ten hold around 20% of the sample, which has tens of thousands of clones, 60% to 80% seen once. Source: CD4+ or CD8+ T cells sorted from blood, taken in a trial of the OX40 agonist ivuxolimab. The receptors come from an adult with an advanced solid tumor such as melanoma, head and neck, liver or kidney cancer.

The V gene is TRBV6-6, the J gene TRBJ2-7; D assignment may be TRBD1 or TRBD2 (7 bases each). The germline V gene has CDR1 MNHNY and CDR2 SVGAGI (reference sequence). V was shortened by 2 bases and J by 3 bases, with 14 bases between the two germline ends. The CDR3 spans 15 residues. The CDR3 reads CASSYGGGGDYEQYF. CDR3 in DNA: TGTGCCAGCAGTTACGGGGGAGGGGGCGACTACGAGCAGTACTTC.

CDR3 in DNA: TGTGCCAGCAGCTCCCGGACTGGGCCACAAGAGACCCAGTACTTC. This sequence encodes CASSSRTGPQETQYF. The chain links TRBV7-9 to TRBJ2-5, with a possible D match to TRBD2 (5 bases). The CDR3 contains 15 residues. Germline assignment: CDR1 SEHNR and CDR2 FQNEAQ (reference sequence). V was shortened by 4 bases and J by 2 bases, with 14 bases between the two germline ends.